The clone carrying this T cell receptor beta chain was observed at least ten times. One entry per CDR3 protein results from TCRdb running MiXCR on the reads. The table shows fewer than 350,000 distinct CDR3 sequences, with more than 8% occurring only once. The data originate from a study of T cell repertoires in cytomegalovirus infection. Overall study context: A matching HLA type, together with CMV infection, was signaled by public TCR beta signatures.

Germline loops: CDR1 MGHRA, CDR2 YSYEKL. The CDR3 sequence is 14 residues long. Trimming cost V 4 bases and J 7 bases; bases outside gene matches: 8. The rearrangement uses TRBV4-1 and TRBJ2-7, with 9 bases that match TRBD2. The TCR was taken from a human donor in good health (CMV status not recorded). Some clones in this sample may be carry-over from other donors' samples. The sample comprised PBMCs. CDR3 nucleotides: TGCGCCAGCAGCCCCGAAAGCGGGAGGAAGGAGCAGTACTTC. Translating it yields CASSPESGRKEQYF.